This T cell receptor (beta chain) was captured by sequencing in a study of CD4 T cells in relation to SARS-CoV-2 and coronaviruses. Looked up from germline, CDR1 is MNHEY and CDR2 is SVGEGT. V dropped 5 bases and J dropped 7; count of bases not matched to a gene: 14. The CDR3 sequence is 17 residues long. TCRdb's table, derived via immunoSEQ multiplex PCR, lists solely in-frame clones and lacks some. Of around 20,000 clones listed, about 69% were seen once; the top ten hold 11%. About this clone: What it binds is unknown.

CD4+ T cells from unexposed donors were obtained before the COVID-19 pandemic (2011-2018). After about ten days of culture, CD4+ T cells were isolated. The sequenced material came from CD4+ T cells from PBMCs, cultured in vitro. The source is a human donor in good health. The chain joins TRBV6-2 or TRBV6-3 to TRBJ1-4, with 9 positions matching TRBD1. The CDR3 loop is CASSMGQGYADGEKLFF. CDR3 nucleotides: TGTGCCAGCAGTATGGGACAGGGATATGCGGACGGTGAAAAACTGTTTTTT.